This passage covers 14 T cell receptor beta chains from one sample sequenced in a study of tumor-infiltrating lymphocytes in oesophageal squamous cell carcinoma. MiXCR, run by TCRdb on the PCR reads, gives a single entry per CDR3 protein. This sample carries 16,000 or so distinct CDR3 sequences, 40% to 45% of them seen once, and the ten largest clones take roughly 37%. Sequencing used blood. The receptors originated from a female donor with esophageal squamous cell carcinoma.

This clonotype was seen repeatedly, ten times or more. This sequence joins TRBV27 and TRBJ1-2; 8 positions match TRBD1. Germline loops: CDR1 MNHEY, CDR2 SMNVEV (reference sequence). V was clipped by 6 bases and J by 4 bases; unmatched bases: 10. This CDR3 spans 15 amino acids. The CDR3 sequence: CASRHPGGRGYGYTF. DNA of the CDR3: TGTGCCAGCAGGCACCCAGGGGGCCGGGGCTATGGCTACACCTTC.

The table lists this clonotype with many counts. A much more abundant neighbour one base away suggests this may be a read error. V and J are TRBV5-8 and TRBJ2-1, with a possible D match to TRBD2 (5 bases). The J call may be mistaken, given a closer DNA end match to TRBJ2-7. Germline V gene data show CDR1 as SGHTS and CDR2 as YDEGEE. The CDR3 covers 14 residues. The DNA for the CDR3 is TGTGCCAGCAGCTTGGGGGGAGTCGTGAATGAGCAGTACTTC. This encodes CASSLGGVVNEQYF.

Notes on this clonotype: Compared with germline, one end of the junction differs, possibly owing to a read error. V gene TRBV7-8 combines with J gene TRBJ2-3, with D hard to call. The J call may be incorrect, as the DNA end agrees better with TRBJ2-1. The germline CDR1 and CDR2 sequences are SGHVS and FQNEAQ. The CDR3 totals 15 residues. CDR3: CASSTQAITYIEQFF. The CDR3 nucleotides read TGTGCCAGCAGCACCCAGGCAATTACCTACATTGAGCAGTTCTTC.

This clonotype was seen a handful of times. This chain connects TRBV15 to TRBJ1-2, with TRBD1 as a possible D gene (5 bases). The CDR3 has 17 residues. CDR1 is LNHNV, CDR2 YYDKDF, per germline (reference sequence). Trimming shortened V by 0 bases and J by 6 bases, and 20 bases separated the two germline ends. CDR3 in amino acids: CATSRDNFGGLDNGYTF. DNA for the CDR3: TGTGCCACCAGCAGAGATAATTTTGGGGGTTTGGACAATGGCTACACCTTC.

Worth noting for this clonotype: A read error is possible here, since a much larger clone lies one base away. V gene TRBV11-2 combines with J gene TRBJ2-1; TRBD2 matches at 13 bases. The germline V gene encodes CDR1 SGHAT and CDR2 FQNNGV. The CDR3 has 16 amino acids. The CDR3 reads CVSSLKLAGGFNEQFF. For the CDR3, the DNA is TGTGTCAGCAGCTTGAAACTAGCGGGAGGGTTCAATGAGCAGTTCTTC.

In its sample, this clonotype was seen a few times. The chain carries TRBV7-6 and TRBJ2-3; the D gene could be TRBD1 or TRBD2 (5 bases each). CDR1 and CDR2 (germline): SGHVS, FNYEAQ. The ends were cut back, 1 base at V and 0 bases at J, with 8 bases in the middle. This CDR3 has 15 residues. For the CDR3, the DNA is TGTGCCAGCAGCTTAGGGGGGATTAGCACAGATACGCAGTATTTT. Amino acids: CASSLGGISTDTQYF.

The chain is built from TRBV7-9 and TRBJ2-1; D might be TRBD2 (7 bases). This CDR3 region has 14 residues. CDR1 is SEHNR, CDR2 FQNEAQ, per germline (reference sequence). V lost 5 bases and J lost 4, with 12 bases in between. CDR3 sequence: CASSPGGPYNEQFF. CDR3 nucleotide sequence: TGTGCCAGCAGCCCCGGGGGGCCTTACAATGAGCAGTTCTTC.

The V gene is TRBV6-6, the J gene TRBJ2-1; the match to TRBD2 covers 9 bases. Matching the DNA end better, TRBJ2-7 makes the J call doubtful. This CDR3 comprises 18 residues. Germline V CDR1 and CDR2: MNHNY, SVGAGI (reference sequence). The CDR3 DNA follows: TGTGCCAGCAGTTACGATCTTAGCGGGAGATACGGGACCCACGAGCAGTACTTC. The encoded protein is CASSYDLSGRYGTHEQYF.

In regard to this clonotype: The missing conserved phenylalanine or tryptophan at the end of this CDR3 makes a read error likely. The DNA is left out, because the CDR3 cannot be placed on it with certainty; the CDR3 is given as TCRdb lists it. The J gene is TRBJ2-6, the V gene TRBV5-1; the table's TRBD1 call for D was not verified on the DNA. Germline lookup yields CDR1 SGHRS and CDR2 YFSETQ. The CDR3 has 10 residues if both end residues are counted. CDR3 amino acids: CASSLGGQGD.

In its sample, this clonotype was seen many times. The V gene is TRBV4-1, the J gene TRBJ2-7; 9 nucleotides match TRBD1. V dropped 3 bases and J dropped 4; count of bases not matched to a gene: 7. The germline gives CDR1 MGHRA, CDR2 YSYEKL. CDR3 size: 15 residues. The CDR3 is CASSQGTGFRYEQYF. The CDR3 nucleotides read TGCGCCAGCAGCCAGGGGACAGGGTTTAGATACGAGCAGTACTTC.

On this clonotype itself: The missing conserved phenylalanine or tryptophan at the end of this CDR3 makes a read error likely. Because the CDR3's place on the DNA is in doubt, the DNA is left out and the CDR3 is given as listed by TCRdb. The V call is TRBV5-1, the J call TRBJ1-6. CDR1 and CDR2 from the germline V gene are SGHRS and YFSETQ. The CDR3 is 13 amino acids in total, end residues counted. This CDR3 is CASSLDPYNEQYL.

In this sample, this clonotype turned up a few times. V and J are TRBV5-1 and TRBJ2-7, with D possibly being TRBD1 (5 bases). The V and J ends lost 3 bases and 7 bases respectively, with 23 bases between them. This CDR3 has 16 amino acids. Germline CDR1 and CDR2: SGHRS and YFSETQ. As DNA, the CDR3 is TGCGCCAGCAGCTGGGGCGCAGTTAGCCTAGTCAATGAGCAGTACTTC. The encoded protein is CASSWGAVSLVNEQYF.

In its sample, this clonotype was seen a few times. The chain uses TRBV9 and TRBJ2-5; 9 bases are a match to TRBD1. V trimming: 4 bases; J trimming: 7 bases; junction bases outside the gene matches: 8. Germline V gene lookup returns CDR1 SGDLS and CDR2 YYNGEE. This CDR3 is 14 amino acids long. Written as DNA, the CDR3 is TGTGCCAGCAGCCCTGGACAGGGGCGGGGGACCCAGTACTTC. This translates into CASSPGQGRGTQYF.

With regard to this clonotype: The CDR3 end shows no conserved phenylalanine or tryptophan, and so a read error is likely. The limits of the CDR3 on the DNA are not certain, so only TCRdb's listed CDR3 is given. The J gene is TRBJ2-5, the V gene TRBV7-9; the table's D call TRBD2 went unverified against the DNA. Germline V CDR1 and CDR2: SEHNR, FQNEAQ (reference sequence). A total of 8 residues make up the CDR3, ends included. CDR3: CASRIKAG.